These 4 T cell receptor gamma chains were all obtained from the same sample, sequenced in a study of gamma delta lymphoproliferative disorders and STAT genes. TCRdb reanalysed the multiplex PCR reads with CATT. The profile shows under 2,500 gamma-chain clones, around a fifth of them singletons. PBMCs from patients and controls supplied the genomic DNA for sequencing. The sample consisted of blood. Every receptor here comes from a human donor with gamma-delta T-cell large granular lymphocyte leukemia.

The chain combines TRGV9 with TRGJ1 or TRGJ2. No J segment appears in TCRdb, so it was assigned here by matching the sequence to germline. Germline CDR1 reads GITISATS; CDR2 reads ISYDGTV (reference sequence). The V and J ends lost 0 bases and 6 bases, in that order; junction bases with no gene match: 11. The CDR3 length is 15 residues. The CDR3 reads CALWEVITSSYKKLF. Here the CDR3 DNA reads TGTGCCTTGTGGGAGGTGATAACCTCCAGTTATAAGAAACTCTTT.

This clone turned up a few times. This chain uses TRGV2 with TRGJ1 or TRGJ2. TCRdb leaves out the J gene; it was filled in here by matching the DNA to germline. Germline V gives CDR1 EGSNGY, CDR2 YDSYNSKV. Trimming removed 1 base from V and 2 bases from J; junction bases left unmatched: 5. The CDR3 consists of 14 residues. CDR3 loop: CATWDGDHYYKKLF. In DNA form, the CDR3 reads TGTGCCACCTGGGACGGCGACCATTATTATAAGAAACTCTTT.

By sample fraction, this clone is medium-sized. V is TRGV10 and J is TRGJ1 or TRGJ2. In the absence of a J gene in TCRdb, the DNA was matched to germline to assign it here. TRGV10 is identified as an open reading frame with a role that is uncertain. V dropped 8 bases and J dropped 11; count of bases not matched to a gene: 19. The CDR3 runs to 14 residues. The CDR3 reads CAAWDYRRYREKLF. The CDR3 DNA follows: TGTGCTGCGTGGGATTATCGTCGCTATAGGGAGAAACTCTTT.

This clone has just a few counts. Within the sample, other DNA sequences also encode this same CDR3. CDR3 nucleotide sequence: TGTGCCACCTGGGATAGGGATTATTATAAGAAACTCTTT. Protein product: CATWDRDYYKKLF. V is TRGV8 and J is TRGJ1 or TRGJ2. The J gene, absent from TCRdb, was called here by matching the DNA to germline. Losses at the gene ends were 0 bases for V and 2 bases for J; bases not matched to a gene: 1. Per the germline V gene, CDR1 is VENAVY and CDR2 is YDSYNSRV. CDR3 length equals 13 residues.